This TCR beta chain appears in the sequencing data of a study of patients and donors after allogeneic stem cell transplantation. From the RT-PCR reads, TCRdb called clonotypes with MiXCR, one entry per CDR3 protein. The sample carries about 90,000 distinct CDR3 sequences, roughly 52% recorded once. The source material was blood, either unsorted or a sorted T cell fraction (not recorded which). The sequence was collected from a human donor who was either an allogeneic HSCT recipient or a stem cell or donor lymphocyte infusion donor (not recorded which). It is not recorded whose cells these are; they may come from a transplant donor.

Here the CDR3 DNA reads TGTGCCAGCAGTTTGGTGGATCGAGCTTTCTTT. This sequence encodes CASSLVDRAFF. The genes are TRBV12-3 or TRBV12-4 and TRBJ1-1; no clear D. V was shortened by 3 bases and J by 10 bases, with 9 bases between the two germline ends. This CDR3 comprises 11 residues.